A selection of T cell receptor beta chains follows, all from one sample in a study of T cell responses to AZD1222 COVID-19 vaccine. Some clones are missing from TCRdb's copy, which holds only in-frame ones; the method was immunoSEQ multiplex PCR. The sample includes about 120,000 clones, roughly 90% of them seen just once. Sequences were derived from peripheral blood, sampled on day 0 of AZD1222 vaccination. The receptors derive from an adult in good health. Each CDR3 is given with its conserved first and last residue. A D gene is named only where the DNA matches it firmly. Part of the rows lack a size; the others show once, few, many or a class for expanded clones.

.	TRBV6-5	TRBJ2-7	once	CASSPIWIDEQYF	TGTGCCAGCAGCCCGATATGGATCGACGAGCAGTACTTC
.	TRBV6-5	TRBJ1-3	.	CASRILDSGNTIYF	TGTGCCAGCAGGATCCTTGACTCTGGAAACACCATATATTTT
TRBD1	TRBV27	TRBJ2-5	.	CASRRDRVQGRETQYF	TGTGCCAGCAGGCGGGACAGGGTCCAGGGGAGAGAGACCCAGTACTTC
.	TRBV4-3	TRBJ1-6	.	CASSQDGGLNSPLHF	TGCGCCAGCAGCCAAGATGGAGGGCTGAATTCACCCCTCCACTTT
.	TRBV5-4	TRBJ1-2	.	CASSLARGQGIGGYTF	TGTGCCAGCAGCTTGGCAAGGGGCCAGGGTATCGGTGGCTACACCTTC
.	TRBV24-1	TRBJ2-3	.	CATQGGGDTQYF	TGTGCCACCCAGGGTGGGGGAGATACGCAGTATTTT
TRBD2	TRBV6-4	TRBJ2-2	medium-sized	CASGEGTMPGELFF	TGTGCCAGCGGAGAGGGGACTATGCCCGGGGAGCTGTTTTTT
.	TRBV27	TRBJ1-3	.	CASSPLGSSGNTIYF	TGTGCCAGCAGTCCTTTGGGAAGCTCTGGAAACACCATATATTTT
.	TRBV7-7	TRBJ1-1	once	CASSVGENTEAFF	TGTGCCAGCAGCGTCGGGGAGAACACTGAAGCTTTCTTT
.	TRBV6-5	TRBJ1-2	.	CASSPGYGYTF	TGTGCCAGCAGTCCGGGCTATGGCTACACCTTC
.	TRBV5-4	TRBJ1-4	.	CASSLWTVEEKLFF	TGTGCCAGCAGCTTGTGGACAGTGGAAGAAAAACTGTTTTTT
TRBD1	TRBV6-2/TRBV6-3	TRBJ1-1	.	CASSGTAPNTEAFF	TGTGCCAGCAGCGGGACAGCCCCGAACACTGAAGCTTTCTTT
.	TRBV11-2	TRBJ2-1	.	CASSLSSYNEQFF	TGTGCCAGCAGCTTAAGCTCCTACAATGAGCAGTTCTTC
.	TRBV7-2	TRBJ1-5	.	CASSPHFLYSNQPQHF	TGTGCCAGCAGCCCTCACTTCCTTTATAGCAATCAGCCCCAGCATTTT
.	TRBV13	TRBJ1-2	once	CASSLGQLSGPGNGYTF	TGTGCCAGCAGCTTAGGCCAGTTGTCTGGCCCGGGGAATGGCTACACCTTC
TRBD2	TRBV27	TRBJ2-2	.	CASSLGEGTGELFF	TGTGCCAGCAGTTTAGGGGAGGGCACCGGGGAGCTGTTTTTT
.	TRBV9	TRBJ1-1	.	CASSPSGGMNTEAFF	TGTGCCAGCAGCCCCTCGGGGGGAATGAACACTGAAGCTTTCTTT
.	TRBV7-2	TRBJ1-1	few	CASSSDSSGNTEAFF	TGTGCCAGCAGCTCCGACTCATCGGGTAACACTGAAGCTTTCTTT
.	TRBV3-1/TRBV3-2	TRBJ2-2	once	CASSQEGTGELFF	TGTGCCAGCAGCCAAGAAGGAACCGGGGAGCTGTTTTTT
.	TRBV6-1	TRBJ1-2	.	CASSEWDRVTDYGYTF	TGTGCCAGCAGTGAATGGGATCGGGTAACCGACTATGGCTACACCTTC
.	TRBV27	TRBJ1-1	.	CASSVLLNTEAFF	TGTGCCAGCAGTGTCTTATTGAACACTGAAGCTTTCTTT